These 4 T cell receptor beta chains were sequenced from one sample in a study of cytomegalovirus exposure and HLA in healthy donors. The repertoire was sequenced with immunoSEQ multiplex PCR; TCRdb's copy has only in-frame clones and lacks some. Of under 250,000 clones in the sample, about three quarters were seen once. The sequencing sample was made of PBMCs. These receptors all come from a woman aged 30 to 39 in good health and CMV-seronegative.

A note on this clone: Other nucleotide sequences in the sample specify the same CDR3. The chain combines TRBV5-1 with TRBJ2-6; TRBD2 might be the D (6 bases). The germline gives CDR1 SGHRS, CDR2 YFSETQ. This CDR3 is 15 amino acids long. Trimming stripped 0 bases from V and 2 bases from J, with 6 bases between. In nucleotides, the CDR3 is TGCGCCAGCAGCTTGGGGAGGGCTGGGGCCAACGTCCTGACTTTC. Translating gives CASSLGRAGANVLTF.

The chain is built from TRBV4-2 and TRBJ2-1; TRBD2 is a possible D gene (6 bases). There are 15 residues in the CDR3. In germline, CDR1 is LGHNA, CDR2 YNFKEQ. Trimming removed 2 bases from V and 2 bases from J, with 10 bases in between. CDR3 in DNA: TGTGCCAGCAGCCAATCGGGGGATACCTACAATGAGCAGTTCTTC. Amino acids: CASSQSGDTYNEQFF.

The chain employs TRBV7-8 and TRBJ2-7; D uncertain. There are 13 residues in the CDR3. Germline assignment: CDR1 SGHVS and CDR2 FQNEAQ. V shed 7 bases and J shed 5 bases, with 15 bases lying between them. CDR3 sequence (DNA): TGTGCCAGCAAAAGCCTTTCGTACGACGAGCAGTACTTC. It codes for CASKSLSYDEQYF. Full variable domain (outside the CDR3, taken from reference TRBV7-8 and TRBJ2-7): GAGVSQSPRYKVAKRGQDVALRCDPISGHVSLFWYQQALGQGPEFLTYFQNEAQLDKSGLPSDRFFAERPEGSVSTLKIQRTQQEDSAVYLCASKSLSYDEQYFGPGTRLTVT.

The rearrangement joins TRBV14 to TRBJ2-5; the match to TRBD1 covers 7 bases. V gave up 8 bases and J gave up 2 bases; unmatched junction bases: 11. The germline V gene has CDR1 SGHDN and CDR2 FVKESK. This CDR3 comprises 15 residues. CDR3 sequence: CASASQGVGQETQYF. The CDR3, as DNA: TGTGCCAGCGCGTCCCAGGGGGTCGGGCAAGAGACCCAGTACTTC.